Listed below are T cell receptor beta chains from one sample, sequenced in a study of patients and donors after allogeneic stem cell transplantation. TCRdb passed the RT-PCR reads through MiXCR, listing each CDR3 protein once. The table lists some 960,000 distinct CDR3 sequences, about a sixth of them singletons. The sequenced sample was blood, either unsorted or a sorted T cell fraction (not recorded which). The receptors shown here come from a human donor who was either an allogeneic HSCT recipient or a stem cell or donor lymphocyte infusion donor (not recorded which). It is not recorded whose cells these are; they may come from a transplant donor. The CDR3 runs from the conserved cysteine through the conserved F or W. The D gene is left open where the match is weak. Rows give clone size only sometimes, using once, few, many, or a class for an expanded clone.

v_call	d_call	clone_size	j_call	cdr3_aa	cdr3_nt
TRBV18	-	-	TRBJ1-2	CASSPPMGGNYGYTF	TGTGCCAGCTCACCGCCAATGGGGGGTAACTATGGCTACACCTTC
TRBV20-1	TRBD2	-	TRBJ2-5	CSARPEGAGPMNF	TGCAGTGCTAGGCCAGAGGGAGCGGGGCCTATGAACTTC
TRBV12-3/TRBV12-4	TRBD1	many	TRBJ2-2	CASSGDRPNTGELFF	TGTGCCAGCAGTGGGGACAGACCGAACACCGGGGAGCTGTTTTTT
TRBV5-1	TRBD2	few	TRBJ2-3	CASSVGLADFTDTQYF	TGCGCCAGCAGCGTGGGACTAGCGGATTTCACAGATACGCAGTATTTT
TRBV20-1	TRBD2	-	TRBJ2-7	CSADIPSGRAYYEQYF	TGCAGTGCCGACATTCCGAGCGGGAGGGCCTATTACGAGCAGTACTTC
TRBV20-1	-	many	TRBJ2-1	CSASSLWGEYNEQFF	TGCAGTGCTAGTTCCCTATGGGGCGAATACAATGAGCAGTTCTTC
TRBV5-1	-	few	TRBJ1-2	CASSLVTANYGYTF	TGCGCCAGCAGCTTGGTCACAGCTAACTATGGCTACACCTTC
TRBV6-1	TRBD1	few	TRBJ1-2	CASSRDRERKVYGYTF	TGTGCCAGCAGTAGAGACAGGGAGAGGAAGGTCTATGGCTACACCTTC
TRBV20-1	-	few	TRBJ1-5	CSATPGGNQPQHF	TGCAGTGCAACCCCAGGGGGCAATCAGCCCCAGCATTTT
TRBV20-1	TRBD2	-	TRBJ2-1	CSASGSGSETYNEQFF	TGCAGTGCTAGTGGGAGCGGGAGTGAAACCTACAATGAGCAGTTCTTC
TRBV4-1	TRBD1	-	TRBJ1-5	CASSLEGQGPNQPQHF	TGCGCCAGCAGCCTTGAGGGACAGGGGCCGAATCAGCCCCAGCATTTT
TRBV28	TRBD2	-	TRBJ2-1	CASSISGSGDHNEQFF	TGTGCCAGCAGTATCAGCGGGAGCGGGGACCACAATGAGCAGTTCTTC
TRBV5-4	-	-	TRBJ2-7	CASSSRGSGYEQYF	TGTGCCAGCAGCTCCCGGGGTAGCGGATACGAGCAGTACTTC
TRBV12-3/TRBV12-4	-	-	TRBJ1-1	CASRLTGVAEAFF	TGTGCCAGCAGGTTGACCGGGGTAGCCGAAGCTTTCTTT
TRBV4-3	-	-	TRBJ2-5	CASSQDGPSEGETQYF	TGCGCCAGCAGCCAAGATGGCCCTAGCGAGGGAGAGACCCAGTACTTC
TRBV30	-	-	TRBJ2-1	CAWSSQGKHEQFF	TGTGCCTGGAGCTCACAGGGAAAACATGAGCAGTTCTTC
TRBV12-3/TRBV12-4	-	-	TRBJ2-5	CASSVGLETQYF	TGTGCCAGCAGTGTAGGGCTTGAGACCCAGTACTTC
TRBV12-3/TRBV12-4	-	many	TRBJ1-6	CASSSDSLNSPLHF	TGTGCCAGCAGTTCGGACAGCCTAAATTCACCCCTCCACTTT
TRBV21-1	-	-	TRBJ2-3	CASSKATGTSGRTTDTQYF	TGTGCCAGCAGCAAAGCCACCGGGACTAGCGGGAGGACCACAGATACGCAGTATTTT
TRBV7-2	-	-	TRBJ1-3	CASSLAADTRNTIYF	TGTGCCAGCAGCTTAGCGGCGGATACACGGAACACCATATATTTT
TRBV7-2	-	-	TRBJ1-6	CASSETGLRDSPLHF	TGTGCCAGCAGTGAAACCGGGCTCCGAGATTCACCCCTCCACTTT
TRBV2	TRBD2	-	TRBJ2-3	CASRQTSGGTDTQYF	TGTGCCAGCAGGCAGACTAGCGGTGGAACAGATACGCAGTATTTT
TRBV5-6	TRBD1	-	TRBJ2-3	CASSTRTGGSGDTQYF	TGTGCCAGCAGCACGCGGACAGGGGGCTCCGGAGATACGCAGTATTTT
TRBV12-3/TRBV12-4	-	-	TRBJ1-5	CASSFGGLDSNQPQHF	TGTGCCAGCAGTTTCGGGGGGCTGGATAGCAATCAGCCCCAGCATTTT
TRBV6-2/TRBV6-3	-	many	TRBJ1-2	CASTPSVVEGYTF	TGTGCCAGCACCCCTTCTGTCGTAGAAGGCTACACCTTC
TRBV7-9	-	-	TRBJ2-1	CASSLALGSRLDEQFF	TGTGCCAGCAGCTTAGCCCTCGGGAGCCGCCTCGATGAGCAGTTCTTC